Below are 2 T cell receptor beta chains sequenced from a single sample in a study of T cell responses to AZD1222 COVID-19 vaccine. Profiling relied on immunoSEQ multiplex PCR, and the TCRdb table lists in-frame clones only, not all of them. Counted here are some 30,000 clones, around 84% occurring once; the ten biggest clones make up approximately 10%. The material sequenced was peripheral blood, taken 28 days after the second AZD1222 dose. All receptors come from an adult who received the AZD1222 COVID-19 vaccine.

J is TRBJ1-6 and V is TRBV27; tentatively, D is TRBD1 (5 bases). The CDR3 covers 14 residues. Germline V gives CDR1 MNHEY, CDR2 SMNVEV (reference sequence). V was clipped by 6 bases and J by 6 bases, with 12 bases between them. As DNA, the CDR3 is TGTGCCAGCAGGGTGTATAGGGGTAATTCACCCCTCCACTTT. It translates to CASRVYRGNSPLHF.

This clone occurred once. The rearrangement links TRBV5-1 to TRBJ2-5; no clear D. V was trimmed by 2 bases and J by 1 base, leaving 6 bases between them. Germline values: CDR1 SGHRS, CDR2 YFSETQ. The CDR3 sequence is 13 residues long. CDR3: CASSFATQETQYF. The CDR3 region has the DNA TGCGCCAGCAGCTTTGCCACCCAAGAGACCCAGTACTTC.